The source of this T cell receptor beta chain is a study of molecular identifiers for immune sequencing clone quantification. Points from the study as a whole: Clonotypes topping 20 RNA copies carried over 99% of effector molecules but under 1% of naive ones. Identical TCR molecules can share a barcode, and this sharing could underestimate highly expanded clone sizes.

The CDR3 sequence is 13 residues long. Trimming left V 6 bases short and J 2 bases short, with 9 bases between. Looked up from germline, CDR1 is LGHNA and CDR2 is YSLEER. Of note for this clonotype: Antigen unknown.

Each CDR3 protein is one row after TCRdb ran MiXCR on the PCR reads. Among about 40,000 distinct CDR3 sequences listed, nearly 25% were seen once. Sequencing input: naive CD8+ T cells from blood, with Jurkat cell RNA spiked in. Described subset: FACS-sorted CD8+CD4-CCR7+CD45RA+ naive T cells. This receptor was taken from a human donor in good health. Some libraries in this study had Jurkat cell RNA spiked in. The gene calls are TRBV4-3 and TRBJ2-3; no clear D gene. The CDR3 is CASRRANTDTQYF. For the CDR3, the DNA is TGCGCCAGCAGACGAGCGAACACAGATACGCAGTATTTT.